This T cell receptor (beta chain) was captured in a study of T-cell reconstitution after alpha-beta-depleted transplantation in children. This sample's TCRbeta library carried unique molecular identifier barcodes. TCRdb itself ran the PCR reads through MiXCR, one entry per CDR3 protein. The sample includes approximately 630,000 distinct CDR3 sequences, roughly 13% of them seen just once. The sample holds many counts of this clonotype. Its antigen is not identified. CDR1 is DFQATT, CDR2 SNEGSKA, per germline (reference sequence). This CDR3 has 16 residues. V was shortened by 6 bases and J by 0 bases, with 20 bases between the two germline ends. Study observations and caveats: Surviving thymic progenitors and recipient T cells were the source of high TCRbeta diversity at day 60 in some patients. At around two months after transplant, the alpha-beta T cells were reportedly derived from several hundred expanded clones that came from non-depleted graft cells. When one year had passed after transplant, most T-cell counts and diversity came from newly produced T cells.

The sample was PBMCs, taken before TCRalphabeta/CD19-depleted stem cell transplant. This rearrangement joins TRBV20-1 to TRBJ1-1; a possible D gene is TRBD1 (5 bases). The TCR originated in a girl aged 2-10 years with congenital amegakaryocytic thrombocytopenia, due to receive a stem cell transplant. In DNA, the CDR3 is TGCAGTGCGACCCCCCCCAGGGAGGGGTTGAACACTGAAGCTTTCTTT. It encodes CSATPPREGLNTEAFF.